This entry features one TCR beta chain sequence. This clone's antigen is unknown. No much larger clonotype is one base removed from it; base qualities were not supplied. This record belongs to a study of regulatory T cells in long-lasting Graves disease (dated by TCRdb to about 2021). Some background on the complete study: Newly diagnosed Graves' disease patients had taken antithyroid drugs for less than 3 months. Persistent Graves' disease patients were compared with newly diagnosed Graves' disease patients by peripheral blood TCR sequencing and RNA sequencing. The study was conducted in China and was registered as a clinical trial. A total of about 33 samples underwent TCR sequencing, from roughly 13 patients with persistent Graves' disease and approximately 20 patients with newly diagnosed Graves' disease. Results the study describes overall, beyond this receptor: Only peripheral blood was studied, because thyroid tissue, the primary lesion, was inaccessible. As a limitation, the authors acknowledged that the small sample size may reduce accuracy. TRBV28, TRBJ1-2 and TRBJ2-5 were preferentially used in persistent disease, while TRBV20-1 and TRBJ2-1 were favored in newly diagnosed disease. Persistent Graves' disease patients showed lower TCR Shannon entropy and fewer highly expanded clones than newly diagnosed patients, suggesting clonal expansion. Sequencing and analysis were limited to the TCR beta chain. Persistent patients shared more public clonotypes among themselves (fewer than 3,000) than newly diagnosed patients did (over 900).

Interpreted using the paper, the time point label stands for: newly diagnosed GD, antithyroid drugs for less than 3 months. For both TCR sequencing and RNA sequencing, RNA was extracted from PBMCs in TRIzol. Graves' disease was diagnosed according to American Thyroid Association guidelines. Patients for the study were recruited at an endocrinology department in Xi'an, China. Each patient gave roughly 10 milliliters of peripheral blood, collected in an EDTA anticoagulant tube. Ficoll Paque Plus density gradient separation was used to isolate PBMCs, and no further T cell sorting was done. An Agilent 2100 Bioanalyzer and agarose gel were used to assess RNA quality, and a NanoDrop 2000 was used to measure RNA concentration. Libraries came from multiplex PCR. The sequencer listed for this sample is Illumina HiSeq 4000. To build TCR beta libraries, CDR3 regions were amplified by Arm-PCR using iRepertoire HTBI primers. Before sequencing, the PCR products went through gel purification. Turning to the authors' computational methods: A total of fewer than 80 TRBV and 14 TRBJ segments were identified across samples and were used for gene usage analysis of CDR3 amino acid clonotypes. COPE and FqMerger were used to merge filtered high-quality paired reads into contigs. Contigs were aligned with BLAST to IMGT TRBV, TRBD and TRBJ reference genes, and CDR3 was defined per IMGT. Highly expanded clones were defined as clonotypes with a frequency above 0.1%. Repertoire diversity was measured by Shannon entropy, and V-J evenness by the Gini coefficient. A clonotype found in more than one individual was treated as public. The raw public reads went through TCRdb reprocessing: fastp at Q25, MiXCR clone calling, in-frame beta chains kept. Rows merge per CDR3 protein into single entries with the most common DNA and genes. These V and J calls are TCRdb output, not the study's own analysis. The sample table holds hundreds of thousands of distinct CDR3 sequences, of which 15% to 20% were seen once. 15% to 20% of the sample lies in the top ten.

Cut back by 4 bases and 0 bases, the V and J ends lie 13 bases apart. Looking up the germline V gene (reference sequence) yields CDR1 LGHDT and CDR2 YNNKEL. CDR3 length: 16 amino acids, cysteine to phenylalanine. The entry retains the CDR3 DNA only, 48 bases that are in frame from base 1. These sequences were also reported in another study, on T cells in Graves' hyperthyroidism and ophthalmopathy. Taken from the second paper: Stable Graves' hyperthyroidism was defined as no progression to ophthalmopathy during 18 months of follow-up. Hyperthyroidism patients were aged 18 to 65 years and newly diagnosed, with disease duration of less than 2 months. Patients with uncontrolled infections, other autoimmune diseases, pregnancy or lactation were excluded. Diagnoses relied on clinical symptoms, serum thyroxine and TRAb, thyroid ultrasound and orbital computed tomography. The first round of RT-PCR for the TCR CDR3 was performed with the HTBI primer set and the Qiagen OneStep RT-PCR kit. Blood samples also contained most of the expanded thyroid clonotypes (frequency above 0.001), which suggests that blood repertoires may reflect thyroid immune responses. In cross-validation, a model built on a 13 V-J signature told ophthalmopathy apart from stable hyperthyroidism with about 90% sensitivity and around 81% specificity, and in testing the same model reached 80%/75%. In validation, progression to ophthalmopathy was predicted by the model with around 71% sensitivity and roughly 76% specificity, a median of roughly 6 months before onset. To identify distinguishing TCR V-J signatures, a discovery cohort of around 100 patients was used, comprising some 45 with Graves' ophthalmopathy and some 60 with stable Graves' hyperthyroidism. Prospective prediction of ophthalmopathy was tested in an independent validation cohort consisting of some 19 hyperthyroidism patients and approximately 16 patients who later progressed to ophthalmopathy. The approximately 100 discovery patients were randomly divided into training and test sets at a 7:3 ratio. In several Graves' hyperthyroidism patients, the study also compared T-cell repertoires from thyroid tissue with T-cell repertoires from blood. After sampling, hyperthyroidism patients received methimazole starting at 30 mg daily, and ophthalmopathy patients received high-dose intravenous methylprednisolone. A second multiplex PCR round built the libraries, followed by size selection and purification. Paired-end sequencing of the libraries was performed with 100 bp reads on an Illumina HiSeq2000. SOAPnuke was used to process the raw data, with reads discarded if the reads contained adapters or uncalled bases, had a mean Phred below 15, or lacked an exact constant-primer or identifier match. High-quality paired reads were merged using COPE v1.2.5, and each unique nucleotide sequence was defined as a clonotype. Clonotypes were aligned to IMGT TRBV, TRBD and TRBJ reference segments using MiTCR v1.1. The analysis included only V-J combinations with a frequency above 0.0001, which together covered 99% to 99.2% of the repertoires. The TCS score was defined as the ratio of F50 (clonal expansion) to E x V (chaos), calculated using BLOSUM62-based TCRdist between CDR3 peptides within each V-J. Welch's t-statistics and random forest reduced roughly 500 V-J features to around 14, which were used in a naive Bayes classifier (R e1071). Sample size was not statistically predetermined, and investigators were not blinded to group allocation. TCR Vbeta CDR3 sequencing of 120 to 150 peripheral blood samples (approximately 44 ophthalmopathy, about 74 hyperthyroidism and some 17 progressor patients) is reported in the paper.

This specimen consisted of peripheral blood mononuclear cells (PBMCs), obtained at new diagnosis, from a patient treated with antithyroid drugs. This TCR came from a woman aged 25 to 39 with Graves disease. Donor details come from another sample of the same person, matched by shared clones. Recombination linked TRBV3-1 to TRBJ2-4; the D segment could be TRBD1, given 5 matching bases. The sequenced DNA: TGTGCCAGCAGCCCGGACGGACACCTAGCCAAAAACATTCAGTACTTC. Its protein product is CASSPDGHLAKNIQYF. The variable domain in full, with residues beyond the CDR3 obtained from the reference TRBV3-1 and TRBJ2-4 genes, is DTAVSQTPKYLVTQMGNDKSIKCEQNLGHDTMYWYKQDSKKFLKIMFSYNNKELIINETVPNRFSPKSPDKAHLNLHINSLELGDSAVYFCASSPDGHLAKNIQYFGAGTRLSVL.